This record concerns one T cell receptor beta chain sequence. Its matching antigen is unknown. This sample was taken from a study of T cell responses to AZD1222 COVID-19 vaccine. General study findings and limits: Spike-wide coverage was observed for vaccine-associated CD4 TCRs, with dominant responses at 160-218 and 743-854. Mostly white British, mostly female donors; authors suggested clonal diversity may be underestimated.

Clones were sequenced by immunoSEQ multiplex PCR, and TCRdb holds only the in-frame ones, with some missing. Among roughly 130,000 clones listed, about 88% were seen once. Germline V lookup: CDR1 SNHLY, CDR2 FYNNEI. This CDR3 spans 13 amino acids. The V gene lost 5 bases and the J gene lost 5 bases, with 13 bases spanning the gap. The V gene is TRBV2, the J gene TRBJ2-7; possibly TRBD1 for D (7 bases). The receptor was derived from an adult in good health. The sample in question was peripheral blood, obtained on day 0 of MenACWY control vaccination. DNA of the CDR3: TGTGCCAGCAGTCCCCCAGGGGGGAACGAGCAGTACTTC. This codes for CASSPPGGNEQYF.